The 19 T cell receptor beta chains listed next were all sequenced from one sample in a study of control samples from healthy donors and cancer patients. Method: immunoSEQ multiplex PCR; TCRdb's copy keeps in-frame clones and lacks some. The table has approximately 120,000 clones, about 88% seen once. Sequenced: blood. The receptors stem from a man between 18 and 29 years old in good health.

The count of this clone is one. V and J are TRBV9 and TRBJ2-1, with a possible D match to TRBD2 (6 bases). The germline V and J ends were trimmed by 0 bases and 8 bases, with 9 bases remaining between them. Germline V lookup: CDR1 SGDLS, CDR2 YYNGEE. The CDR3 totals 13 residues. CDR3 sequence (DNA): TGTGCCAGCAGCGTAGGGAGGGGTGATGAGCAGTTCTTC. Protein product: CASSVGRGDEQFF.

The chain recombines TRBV5-6 with TRBJ1-2; tentatively, D is TRBD1 (5 bases). Germline CDR1 reads SGHDT; CDR2 reads YYEEEE. There are 14 residues in the CDR3. V was pared by 0 bases and J by 5 bases, with 11 bases between. The CDR3 is CASSLAQGGYGYTF. In nucleotides, the CDR3 is TGTGCCAGCAGCTTGGCCCAGGGTGGTTATGGCTACACCTTC.

This chain's CDR3 is CASSLKGGELSEAFF. In DNA, the CDR3 is TGCGCCAGCAGCTTGAAGGGGGGTGAACTCAGTGAAGCTTTCTTT. V is TRBV5-1 and J is TRBJ1-1, with D perhaps TRBD1 (6 bases). CDR1 SGHRS and CDR2 YFSETQ come from the germline V gene. This CDR3 spans 15 amino acids. The V gene lost 1 base and the J gene lost 7 bases, with 17 bases spanning the gap.

This clone showed up just a few times. This sequence joins TRBV6-5 and TRBJ1-5; D ambiguous. The CDR3 runs to 11 residues. Germline CDR1 reads MNHEY; CDR2 reads SVGAGI. Trimming removed 8 bases from V and 6 bases from J, with 8 bases in between. In DNA form, the CDR3 reads TGTGCCAGCTCCCTAGGTCAGCCCCAGCATTTT. Amino acid sequence: CASSLGQPQHF.

The genes are TRBV6-5 and TRBJ1-2; D not resolved. This CDR3 is built from 11 residues. The germline V and J ends were trimmed by 6 bases and 8 bases, with 10 bases remaining between them. Germline V gene lookup returns CDR1 MNHEY and CDR2 SVGAGI. CDR3 DNA sequence: TGTGCCAGCAGCTCGGTTTCCGGCTACACCTTC. Translating it yields CASSSVSGYTF.

The chain links TRBV30 to TRBJ2-7, with D unclear. Germline loops: CDR1 GTSNPN, CDR2 SVGIG (reference sequence). CDR3 length: 13 residues. V lost 4 bases, J lost 2 bases, and 12 bases lay in between. Here the CDR3 reads CAWTAETPYEQYF. The CDR3 nucleotides are TGTGCCTGGACTGCCGAGACACCCTACGAGCAGTACTTC.

The chain joins TRBV6-1 to TRBJ2-5; TRBD2 agrees at 8 bases. V shed 3 bases, J shed 4 bases, and the junction held 4 bases outside the gene matches. Germline CDR1 and CDR2: MNHNS and SASEGT. The CDR3 is made up of 14 amino acids. The CDR3, as DNA: TGTGCCAGCAGTGACGGGGGGGGAGTAGAGACCCAGTACTTC. This encodes CASSDGGGVETQYF.

In its sample, this clone was seen many times. V and J are TRBV24-1 and TRBJ1-1; D is unresolved. Germline values: CDR1 KGHDR, CDR2 SFDVKD. V lost 2 bases and J 2 bases, leaving 11 bases between the germline ends. The CDR3 is 15 amino acids. CDR3 coding DNA: TGTGCCACCAGTGATTGCTGGACGGGTAACACTGAAGCTTTCTTT. Protein product: CATSDCWTGNTEAFF.

The V and J genes are TRBV27 and TRBJ1-5, with TRBD1 identical over 9 bases. Trimming removed 4 bases from V and 5 bases from J; junction bases left unmatched: 12. CDR3 length equals 17 residues. Per germline, CDR1 MNHEY and CDR2 SMNVEV (reference sequence). This chain's CDR3 is CASSSITGTGSDQPQHF. CDR3 sequence (DNA): TGTGCCAGCAGTTCGATTACCGGGACAGGGTCGGATCAGCCCCAGCATTTT.

The chain has TRBV25-1 and TRBJ2-2; 10 bases match TRBD2. The CDR3 has 16 residues. Germline V lookup: CDR1 MGHDK, CDR2 SYGVNS. The ends lost 4 bases at V and 6 bases at J; junction bases unmatched: 8. DNA for the CDR3: TGTGCCAGCAGTGGAGCTAGCGGGAGAGGATCCGGGGAGCTGTTTTTT. Translation gives CASSGASGRGSGELFF.

V usage is TRBV6-1 and J usage is TRBJ2-7; D is ambiguous. CDR3 length equals 14 residues. Germline values: CDR1 MNHNS, CDR2 SASEGT. The germline V and J ends were trimmed by 2 bases and 0 bases, with 8 bases remaining between them. Written as DNA, the CDR3 is TGTGCCAGCAGTGAACTACAGAGCTCCTACGAGCAGTACTTC. Translating it yields CASSELQSSYEQYF.

This chain connects TRBV6-2 or TRBV6-3 to TRBJ2-7; D uncertain. Trimming took 2 bases from V and 0 from J, leaving 14 bases between them. The CDR3 covers 16 residues. Germline V lookup: CDR1 MNHEY, CDR2 SVGEGT. In DNA form, the CDR3 reads TGTGCCAGCAGTTACCCATTAACCGAGTACTCCTACGAGCAGTACTTC. Protein product: CASSYPLTEYSYEQYF.

This clone was detected a few times. The rearrangement uses TRBV10-1 and TRBJ2-1; TRBD1 might be the D (6 bases). Germline CDR1 WNHNN, CDR2 SYGVQD (reference sequence). CDR3 length: 14 residues. Trimming took off 6 bases at V and 5 bases at J, with 14 bases between the two ends. The CDR3 DNA follows: TGCGCCAGCAGCAGAGAAGGGGGTGACAATGAGCAGTTCTTC. Its translation: CASSREGGDNEQFF.

The chain carries TRBV9 and TRBJ2-2; 12 bases line up with TRBD1. This CDR3 region has 18 residues. V lost 0 bases to trimming and J lost 7 bases; unmatched junction nucleotides: 10. CDR1 SGDLS and CDR2 YYNGEE come from the germline V gene. CDR3 nucleotides: TGTGCCAGCAGCGTAGAAATTTGGGGACAGGGGGCTGGCGGGGAGCTGTTTTTT. It is translated as CASSVEIWGQGAGGELFF.

The chain combines TRBV6-2 or TRBV6-3 with TRBJ1-1, with unresolved D. The CDR3 length is 12 residues. V gave up 5 bases and J gave up 4 bases, with 8 bases separating them. The germline V gene has CDR1 MNHEY and CDR2 SVGEGT. The CDR3 DNA follows: TGTGCCAGCAGTCCGTCCCCCACTGAAGCTTTCTTT. Translated, it gives CASSPSPTEAFF.

V and J are TRBV7-8 and TRBJ1-5, with a weak D call TRBD1 (6 bases). Germline V gene lookup returns CDR1 SGHVS and CDR2 FQNEAQ. V was shortened by 7 bases and J by 0 bases, with 19 bases between the two germline ends. This CDR3 comprises 17 residues. The CDR3 sequence: CASTFKSRGYSNQPQHF. The CDR3 coding sequence is TGTGCCAGCACCTTCAAGAGCAGGGGATATAGCAATCAGCCCCAGCATTTT.

This clone was recorded once. The chain couples TRBV11-2 to TRBJ1-6; D is perhaps TRBD1 (5 bases). Trimming removed 1 base from V and 4 bases from J, with 8 bases in between. The CDR3 length is 15 residues. CDR1 is SGHAT and CDR2 is FQNNGV in the germline V gene. The CDR3 here is CASSLARGYNSPLHF. CDR3 in DNA: TGTGCCAGCAGCTTAGCTCGGGGGTATAATTCACCCCTCCACTTT.

The chain joins TRBV5-6 to TRBJ2-1; possible D gene TRBD1, 5 bases. The CDR3 has 17 residues. Trimming took off 1 base at V and 0 bases at J, with 14 bases between the two ends. CDR1 is SGHDT, CDR2 YYEEEE, per germline. The DNA of the CDR3 is TGTGCCAGCAGCTTGACAGTGGTTCAGGGCTCCTACAATGAGCAGTTCTTC. This sequence encodes CASSLTVVQGSYNEQFF.

V and J are TRBV6-1 and TRBJ2-1, with D perhaps matching TRBD1 or TRBD2 (6 bases each). Trimming removed 2 bases at V and 4 bases at J, with 12 bases between. CDR3 length: 15 amino acids. CDR1 is MNHNS, CDR2 SASEGT, per germline. The CDR3 reads CASSESRGVYNEQFF. Here the CDR3 DNA reads TGTGCCAGCAGTGAATCTAGGGGGGTATACAATGAGCAGTTCTTC.